These T cell receptor beta chains were read from a single sample in a study of T-cell reconstitution after alpha-beta-depleted transplantation in children. MiXCR, applied by TCRdb to the PCR reads, yields one record per CDR3 protein. There are about 200,000 distinct CDR3 sequences in the sample; 6.3% occur only once, and roughly 4.8% lies in the top ten. The sequencing used PBMCs, collected before TCRalphabeta/CD19-depleted stem cell transplant. These TCRs come from a girl under three years old with combined immunodeficiency, due to receive a stem cell transplant. CDR3s leave out the opening cysteine and the closing phenylalanine or tryptophan.

V	J	CDR3
TRBV12-3/TRBV12-4	TRBJ1-1	ASSFYGNTEAF
TRBV29-1	TRBJ2-2	SVDAANTGELF
TRBV4-1	TRBJ2-7	ASSQGPAGPSYEQY
TRBV7-9	TRBJ2-6	ASSLETGSGANVLT
TRBV27	TRBJ1-5	ASSLNGISNQPQH
TRBV6-5	TRBJ2-7	ASSYSNGNSYEQY
TRBV20-1	TRBJ1-2	SARDQGQGYYGYT
TRBV25-1	TRBJ2-7	ASQTGTGGEQY
TRBV7-2	TRBJ1-5	ASSLGAGQPQH
TRBV23-1	TRBJ2-5	ASSQPPVQGASEETQY
TRBV12-3/TRBV12-4	TRBJ2-5	ASATGPGETQY
TRBV29-1	TRBJ2-2	SVEDATTTGELF
TRBV20-1	TRBJ2-1	SAPKGNKVSQF
TRBV6-5	TRBJ1-1	ASSDQTEAF
TRBV28	TRBJ2-5	ASSWGLALRETQY
TRBV24-1	TRBJ2-1	ATSDAPGSDEQF
TRBV19	TRBJ1-3	ASSIAQSGNTIY
TRBV28	TRBJ2-7	ASSIQTSGRGAEQY
TRBV7-2	TRBJ2-1	ASSLAPLAGVSSYNEQF
TRBV7-9	TRBJ2-1	ASSPPPHSGEQF
TRBV4-1	TRBJ2-1	ASSQVAGDQNEQF
TRBV4-2	TRBJ2-5	ASSRDSQVETQY
TRBV5-1	TRBJ2-6	ASRPDRSSGANVLT
TRBV20-1	TRBJ1-2	SARDSEQVTINYGYT
TRBV4-3	TRBJ1-3	ASSPTPGAQGNTIY
TRBV28	TRBJ1-5	ASSFVSQPQH
TRBV4-1	TRBJ2-3	ASSQVEPDTQY
TRBV7-2	TRBJ2-1	ASSSPGLAGEDEQF
TRBV7-2	TRBJ1-2	ASSQIDRSNYGYT
TRBV11-2	TRBJ2-2	ASSLVGISEVGTGDLF
TRBV20-1	TRBJ2-3	SAITYLRSDTQY
TRBV3-1	TRBJ2-5	ASSQADPQETQY
TRBV7-9	TRBJ2-1	ASSWGGYNEQF
TRBV15	TRBJ1-3	ATSRDPIRQGVIGNTIY
TRBV7-6	TRBJ2-5	ASSLGYRMKTQY
TRBV19	TRBJ1-3	ASTPSDGRNTIY
TRBV14	TRBJ2-2	ASSQDPQTRSRTGELF
TRBV6-2/TRBV6-3	TRBJ2-5	ASRKDSQETQY
TRBV14	TRBJ2-7	ASSPGIYEQY